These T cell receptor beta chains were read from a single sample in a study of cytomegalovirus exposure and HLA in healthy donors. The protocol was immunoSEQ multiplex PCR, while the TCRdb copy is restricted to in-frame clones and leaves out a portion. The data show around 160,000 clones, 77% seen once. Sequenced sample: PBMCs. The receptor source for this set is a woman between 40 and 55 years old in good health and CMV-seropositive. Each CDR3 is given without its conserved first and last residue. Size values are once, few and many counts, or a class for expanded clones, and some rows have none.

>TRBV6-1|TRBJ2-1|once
ASSEASGGAPQF
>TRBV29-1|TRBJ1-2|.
SVGEGPYGYT
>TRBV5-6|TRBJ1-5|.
ASSHGTGRQPQH
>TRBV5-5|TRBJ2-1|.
ASRPTGTVGNNEQF
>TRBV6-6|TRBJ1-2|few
ASSYTASNYGYT
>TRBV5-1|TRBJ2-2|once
ASSLRTSGSGTGELF
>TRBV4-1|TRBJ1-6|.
ASSHSSFEKRNSPLH
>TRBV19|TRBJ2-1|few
ASSIGEASGNNEQF
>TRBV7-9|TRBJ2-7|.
ASSLGTGVGTGSQY
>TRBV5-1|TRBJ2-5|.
ASSLLVDKETQY
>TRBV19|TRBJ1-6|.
ASSILTGTGDSPLH
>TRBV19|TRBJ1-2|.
ASSTPGQGYGYT
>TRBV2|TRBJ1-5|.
ASSLHGQGIGQPQH
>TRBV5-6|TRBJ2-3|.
ASSYTSGGADTQY
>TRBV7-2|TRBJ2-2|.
ASSLAAGNGELF
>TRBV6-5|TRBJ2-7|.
ASSSDRGSYEQY
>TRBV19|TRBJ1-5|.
ASSWVSGLQPQH
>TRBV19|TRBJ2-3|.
ASMNPDRGLTDTQY
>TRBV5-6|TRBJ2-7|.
ASSLESERREQY
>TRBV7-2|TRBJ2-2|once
ASSPKGLAGPNTGELF
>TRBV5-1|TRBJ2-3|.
ASSLGGLAGVYTDTQY
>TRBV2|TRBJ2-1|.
ASSFSKVTGEQF
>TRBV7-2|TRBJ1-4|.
ASSLERVPNEKLF
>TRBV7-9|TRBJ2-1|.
SSSFAEGRYNEQF
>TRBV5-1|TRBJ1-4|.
ASSQTGQGDEKLF
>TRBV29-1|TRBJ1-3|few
SVAGQDYLNTIY
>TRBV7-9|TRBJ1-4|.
ASSVKRMGEKLF
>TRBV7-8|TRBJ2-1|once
ASSGTVGNPYNEQF
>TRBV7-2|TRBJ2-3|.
ASRVGNSGGTDTQY
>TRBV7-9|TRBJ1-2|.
ASSLGQGVNGYT
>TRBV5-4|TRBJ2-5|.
ASSLVLTSGRPQETQY
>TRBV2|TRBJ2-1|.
ASIQRGQGSEQF
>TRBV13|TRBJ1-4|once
ASSRSPGTGLNEKLF
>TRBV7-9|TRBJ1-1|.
ASSLVRGEAF
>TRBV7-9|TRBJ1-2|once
ASSSTGLTYT
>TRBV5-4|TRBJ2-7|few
ASSLTPSYEQY
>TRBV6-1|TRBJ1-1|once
ASSEHRDTEAF
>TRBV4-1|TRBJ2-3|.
ASSQAGTSGSTDTQY
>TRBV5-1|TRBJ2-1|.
ASSLRGGLADEQF
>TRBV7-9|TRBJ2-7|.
SSSPSGTGHEQY
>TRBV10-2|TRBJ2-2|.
ASIQPGTGGFNTGELF
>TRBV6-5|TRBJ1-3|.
ASSYSSGAGNTIY
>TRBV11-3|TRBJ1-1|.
ASSPSLGGEAF
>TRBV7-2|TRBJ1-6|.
ASSLVAGGDSPLH
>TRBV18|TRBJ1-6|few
ASSQPEVGAHSPLH
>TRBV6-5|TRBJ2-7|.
ASSYRQGTVEQY
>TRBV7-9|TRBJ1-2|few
ASSLSGGQVPSGYT
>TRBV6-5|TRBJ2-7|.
ASSSSGAGGREQY
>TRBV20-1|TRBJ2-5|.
SAPFGETQY
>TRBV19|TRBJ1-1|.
ASSGWTEAF
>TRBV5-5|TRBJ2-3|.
ASSLAGTGTADTQY
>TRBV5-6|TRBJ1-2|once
ASSPNRGHYGYT
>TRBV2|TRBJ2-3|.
ASNPGQGRSDTQY
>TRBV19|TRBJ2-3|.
ATGDGPTGTQY
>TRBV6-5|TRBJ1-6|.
ASTQVNSPLH